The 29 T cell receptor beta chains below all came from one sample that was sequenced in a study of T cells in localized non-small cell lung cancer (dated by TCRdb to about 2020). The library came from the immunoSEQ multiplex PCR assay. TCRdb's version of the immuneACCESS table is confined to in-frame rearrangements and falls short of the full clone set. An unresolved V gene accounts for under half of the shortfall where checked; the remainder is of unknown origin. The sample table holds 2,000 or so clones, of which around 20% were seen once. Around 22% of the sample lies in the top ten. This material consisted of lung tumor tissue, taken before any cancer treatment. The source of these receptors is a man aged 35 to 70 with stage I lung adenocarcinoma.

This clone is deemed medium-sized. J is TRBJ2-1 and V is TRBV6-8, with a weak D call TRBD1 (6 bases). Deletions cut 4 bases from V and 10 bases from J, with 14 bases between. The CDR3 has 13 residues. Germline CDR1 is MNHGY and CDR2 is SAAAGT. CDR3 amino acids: CASSFIRGGEQFF. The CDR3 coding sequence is TGTGCCAGCAGTTTTATCAGGGGTGGAGAGCAGTTCTTC.

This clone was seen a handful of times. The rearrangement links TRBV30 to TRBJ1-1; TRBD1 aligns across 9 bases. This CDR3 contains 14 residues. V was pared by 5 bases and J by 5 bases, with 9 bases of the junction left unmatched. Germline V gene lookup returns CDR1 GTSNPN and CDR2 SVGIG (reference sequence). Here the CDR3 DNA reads TGTGCCTGGGGGGACAGGGAGCCCTTTACTGAAGCTTTCTTT. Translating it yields CAWGDREPFTEAFF.

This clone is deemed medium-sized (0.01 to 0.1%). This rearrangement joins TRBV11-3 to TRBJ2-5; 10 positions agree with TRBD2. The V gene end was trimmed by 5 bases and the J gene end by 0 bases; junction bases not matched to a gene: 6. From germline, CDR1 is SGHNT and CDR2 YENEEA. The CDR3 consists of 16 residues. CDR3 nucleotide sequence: TGTGCCAGCAGCCCTAGCGGGAGTTTGTACCAAGAGACCCAGTACTTC. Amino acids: CASSPSGSLYQETQYF. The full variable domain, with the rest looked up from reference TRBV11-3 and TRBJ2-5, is EAGVVQSPRYKIIEKKQPVAFWCNPISGHNTLYWYLQNLGQGPELLIRYENEEAVDDSQLPKDRFSAERLKGVDSTLKIQPAELGDSAVYLCASSPSGSLYQETQYFGPGTRLLVL.

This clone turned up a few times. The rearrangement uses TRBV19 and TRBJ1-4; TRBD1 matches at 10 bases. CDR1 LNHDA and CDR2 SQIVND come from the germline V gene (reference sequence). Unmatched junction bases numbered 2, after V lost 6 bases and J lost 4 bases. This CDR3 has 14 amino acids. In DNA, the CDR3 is TGTGCCAGTAGCGGACAGGGGGTTAATGAAAAACTGTTTTTT. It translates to CASSGQGVNEKLFF.

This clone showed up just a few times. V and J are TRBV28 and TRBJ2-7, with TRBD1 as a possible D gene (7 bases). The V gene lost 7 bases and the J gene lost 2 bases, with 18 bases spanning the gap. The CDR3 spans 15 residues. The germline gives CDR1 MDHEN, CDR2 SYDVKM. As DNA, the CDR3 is TGTGCCAGCACCGTTGGAGGGGGCTTGACCTACGAGCAGTACTTC. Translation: CASTVGGGLTYEQYF.

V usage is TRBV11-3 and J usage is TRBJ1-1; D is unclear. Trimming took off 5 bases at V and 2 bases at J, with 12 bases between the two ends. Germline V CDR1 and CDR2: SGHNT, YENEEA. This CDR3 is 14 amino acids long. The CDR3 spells CASSPLSGNTEAFF. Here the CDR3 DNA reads TGTGCCAGCAGCCCATTATCGGGAAACACTGAAGCTTTCTTT.

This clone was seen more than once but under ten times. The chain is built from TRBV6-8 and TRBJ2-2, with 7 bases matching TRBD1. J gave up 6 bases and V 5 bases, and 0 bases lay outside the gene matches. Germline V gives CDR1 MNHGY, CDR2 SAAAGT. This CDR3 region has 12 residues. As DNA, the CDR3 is TGTGCCAGCAGTCAGGGGGCCGGGGAGCTGTTTTTT. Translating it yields CASSQGAGELFF.

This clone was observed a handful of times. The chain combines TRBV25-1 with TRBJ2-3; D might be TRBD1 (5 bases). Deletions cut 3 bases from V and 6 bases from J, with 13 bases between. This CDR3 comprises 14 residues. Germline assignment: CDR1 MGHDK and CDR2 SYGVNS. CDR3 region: CASSDSLRDDTQYF. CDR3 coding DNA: TGTGCCAGCAGTGATTCCCTCAGGGATGATACGCAGTATTTT.

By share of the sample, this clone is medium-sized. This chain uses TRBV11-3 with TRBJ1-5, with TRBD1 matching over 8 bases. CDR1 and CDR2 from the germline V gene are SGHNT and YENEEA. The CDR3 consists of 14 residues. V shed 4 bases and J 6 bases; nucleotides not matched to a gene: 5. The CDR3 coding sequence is TGTGCCAGCAGCTCAGACAGGGGAACTCAGCCCCAGCATTTT. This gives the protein CASSSDRGTQPQHF. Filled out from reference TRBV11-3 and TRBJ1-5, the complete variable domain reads EAGVVQSPRYKIIEKKQPVAFWCNPISGHNTLYWYLQNLGQGPELLIRYENEEAVDDSQLPKDRFSAERLKGVDSTLKIQPAELGDSAVYLCASSSDRGTQPQHFGDGTRLSIL.

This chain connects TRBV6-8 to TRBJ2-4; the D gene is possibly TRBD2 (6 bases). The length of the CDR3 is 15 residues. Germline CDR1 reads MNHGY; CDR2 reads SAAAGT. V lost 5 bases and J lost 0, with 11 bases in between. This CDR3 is CASSGTYQAKNIQYF. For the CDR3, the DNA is TGTGCCAGCAGTGGGACTTATCAAGCCAAAAACATTCAGTACTTC.

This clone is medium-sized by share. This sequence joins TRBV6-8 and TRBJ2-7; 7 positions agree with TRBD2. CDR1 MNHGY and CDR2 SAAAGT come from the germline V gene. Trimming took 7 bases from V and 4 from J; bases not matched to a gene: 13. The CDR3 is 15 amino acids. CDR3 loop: CASTPGPGRRYEQYF. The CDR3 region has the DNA TGTGCCAGCACCCCGGGACCCGGGAGGAGATACGAGCAGTACTTC.

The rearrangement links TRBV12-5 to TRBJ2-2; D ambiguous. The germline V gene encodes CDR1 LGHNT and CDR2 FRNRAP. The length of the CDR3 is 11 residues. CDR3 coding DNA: TGTGCCAGCCCTTATACCGGGGAGCTGTTTTTT. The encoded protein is CASPYTGELFF.

The CDR3 here is CAWKRDRHTGELFF. The CDR3 DNA reads as TGTGCCTGGAAAAGGGACAGACACACCGGGGAGCTGTTTTTT. The chain carries TRBV30 and TRBJ2-2; TRBD1 matches 7 bases. The CDR3 covers 14 residues. The V gene's germline CDR1 is GTSNPN and CDR2 SVGIG (reference sequence). V shed 4 bases, J shed 3 bases, and the junction held 5 bases outside the gene matches.

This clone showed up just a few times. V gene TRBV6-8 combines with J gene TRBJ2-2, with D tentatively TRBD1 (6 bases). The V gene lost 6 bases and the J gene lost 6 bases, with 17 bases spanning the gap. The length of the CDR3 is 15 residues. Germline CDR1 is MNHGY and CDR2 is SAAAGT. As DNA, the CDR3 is TGTGCCAGCAGCCACAGGGCCAAGGGGCCCGGGGAGCTGTTTTTT. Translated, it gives CASSHRAKGPGELFF.

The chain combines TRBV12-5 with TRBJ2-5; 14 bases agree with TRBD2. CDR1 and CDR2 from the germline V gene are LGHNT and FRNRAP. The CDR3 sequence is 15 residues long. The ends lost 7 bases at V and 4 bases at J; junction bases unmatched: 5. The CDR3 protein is CASALGTSGGETQYF. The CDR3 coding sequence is TGTGCTAGTGCCTTAGGGACTAGCGGGGGAGAGACCCAGTACTTC.

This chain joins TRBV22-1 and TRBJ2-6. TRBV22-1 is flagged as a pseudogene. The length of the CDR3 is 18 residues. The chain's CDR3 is CPGRSYRSEQSRANVLTF. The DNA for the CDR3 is TGTCCTGGGAGATCGTACAGAAGCGAACAAAGTCGGGCCAACGTCCTGACTTTC.

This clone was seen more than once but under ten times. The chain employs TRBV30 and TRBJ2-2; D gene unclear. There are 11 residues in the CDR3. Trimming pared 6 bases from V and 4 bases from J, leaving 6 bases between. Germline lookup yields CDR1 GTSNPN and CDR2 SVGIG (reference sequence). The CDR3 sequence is CACFRTGELFF. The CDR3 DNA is TGTGCCTGTTTTCGCACCGGGGAGCTGTTTTTT.

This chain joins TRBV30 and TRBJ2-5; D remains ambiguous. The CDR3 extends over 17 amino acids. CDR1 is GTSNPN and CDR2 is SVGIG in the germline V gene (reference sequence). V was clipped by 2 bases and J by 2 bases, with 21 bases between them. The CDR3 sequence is CAWSRWGKRRLQETQYF. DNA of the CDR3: TGTGCCTGGAGTCGGTGGGGTAAGAGGCGACTTCAAGAGACCCAGTACTTC.

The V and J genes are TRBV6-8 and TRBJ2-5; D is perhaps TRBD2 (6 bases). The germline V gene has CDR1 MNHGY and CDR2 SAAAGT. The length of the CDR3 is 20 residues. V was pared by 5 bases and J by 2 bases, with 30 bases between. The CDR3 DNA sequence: TGTGCCAGCAGTGGGGAGGACCTACTGAAGCGGGCCGAAATACAAGAGACCCAGTACTTC. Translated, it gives CASSGEDLLKRAEIQETQYF.

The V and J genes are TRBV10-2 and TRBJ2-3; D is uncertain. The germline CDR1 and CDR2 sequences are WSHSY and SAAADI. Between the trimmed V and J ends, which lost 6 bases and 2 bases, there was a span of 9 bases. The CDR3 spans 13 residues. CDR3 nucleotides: TGCGCCAGCAGAGGCCCCGCCACAGATACGCAGTATTTT. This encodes CASRGPATDTQYF.

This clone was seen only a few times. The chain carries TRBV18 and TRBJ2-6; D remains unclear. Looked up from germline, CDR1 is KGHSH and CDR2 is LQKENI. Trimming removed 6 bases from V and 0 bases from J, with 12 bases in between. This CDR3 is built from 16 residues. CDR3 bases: TGTGCCAGCTCTACGACCGGAAGCTCTGGGGCCAACGTCCTGACTTTC. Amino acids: CASSTTGSSGANVLTF.

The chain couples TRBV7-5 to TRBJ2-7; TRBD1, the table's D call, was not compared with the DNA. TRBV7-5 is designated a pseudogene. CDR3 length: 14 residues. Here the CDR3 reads CASSPQGFHYEQYF. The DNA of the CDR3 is TGTGCCAGCAGCCCCCAGGGGTTCCACTACGAGCAGTACTTC.

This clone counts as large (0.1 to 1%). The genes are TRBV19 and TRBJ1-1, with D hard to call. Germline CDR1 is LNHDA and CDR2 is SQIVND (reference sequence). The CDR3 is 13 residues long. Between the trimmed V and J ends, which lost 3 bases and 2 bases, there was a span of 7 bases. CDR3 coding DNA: TGTGCCAGTAGTATTGGGATTAACACTGAAGCTTTCTTT. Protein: CASSIGINTEAFF.

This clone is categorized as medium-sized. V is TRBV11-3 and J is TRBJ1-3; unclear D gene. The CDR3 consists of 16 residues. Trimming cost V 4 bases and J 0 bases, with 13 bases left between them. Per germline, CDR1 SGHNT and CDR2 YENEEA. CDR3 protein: CASSSRAAPSGNTIYF. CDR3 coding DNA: TGTGCCAGCAGCTCCCGGGCGGCTCCCTCTGGAAACACCATATATTTT.

The CDR3 nucleotides read TGTGCCAGCAGCTCCCGGGACGTCGCTGAAGCTTTCTTT. This codes for CASSSRDVAEAFF. V is TRBV7-2 and J is TRBJ1-1; TRBD1 might be the D (5 bases). This CDR3 is built from 13 residues. Trimming pared 4 bases from V and 6 bases from J, leaving 12 bases between. Per germline, CDR1 SGHTA and CDR2 FQGNSA.

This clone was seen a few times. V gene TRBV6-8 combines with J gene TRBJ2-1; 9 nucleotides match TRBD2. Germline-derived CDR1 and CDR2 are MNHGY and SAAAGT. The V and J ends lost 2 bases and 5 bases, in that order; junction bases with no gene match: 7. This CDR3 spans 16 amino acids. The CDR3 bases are TGTGCCAGCAGTTACAGGAGGCTAGCGGGAAACAATGAGCAGTTCTTC. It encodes CASSYRRLAGNNEQFF.

The CDR3 DNA is TGTGCCAGCAGTGAAGCTACAGGGGGCCTTGAAAAACTGTTTTTT. This encodes CASSEATGGLEKLFF. The V gene is TRBV6-1, the J gene TRBJ1-4, with 9 nucleotides matching TRBD1. The trim removed 0 bases at V and 7 bases at J, leaving 3 bases unmatched. The germline V gene has CDR1 MNHNS and CDR2 SASEGT. The CDR3 consists of 15 residues.

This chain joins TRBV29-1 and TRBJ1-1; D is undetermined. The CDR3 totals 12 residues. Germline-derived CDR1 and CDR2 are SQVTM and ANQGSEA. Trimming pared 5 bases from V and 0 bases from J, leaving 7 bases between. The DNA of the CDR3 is TGCAGCGTTCGCCAGGTGAACACTGAAGCTTTCTTT. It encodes CSVRQVNTEAFF.

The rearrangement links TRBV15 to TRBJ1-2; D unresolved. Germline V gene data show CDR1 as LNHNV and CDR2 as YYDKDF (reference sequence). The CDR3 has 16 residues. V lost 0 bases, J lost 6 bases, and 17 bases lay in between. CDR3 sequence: CATSRESGRAEDGYTF. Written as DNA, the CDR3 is TGTGCCACCAGCAGAGAATCGGGGAGGGCGGAGGATGGCTACACCTTC. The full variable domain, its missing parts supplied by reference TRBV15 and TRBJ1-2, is DAMVIQNPRYQVTQFGKPVTLSCSQTLNHNVMYWYQQKSSQAPKLLFHYYDKDFNNEADTPDNFQSRRPNTSFCFLDIRSPGLGDTAMYLCATSRESGRAEDGYTFGSGTRLTVV.